These T cell receptor beta chains were read from a single sample in a study of cytomegalovirus exposure and HLA in healthy donors. Assay used: immunoSEQ multiplex PCR; TCRdb lists only in-frame clones, some missing. The sample carries fewer than 200,000 clones, about 9.4% recorded once. The sequencing sample was made of PBMCs. The receptors here all came from a woman in her twenties or thirties in good health and CMV-seropositive. Each CDR3 is given with its conserved first and last residue. The D gene is left open where the match is weak. A row's size may be missing; if present it is once, few, many or a size class.

TRBJ2-5,-,TRBV7-8,-,TGTGCCAGCAGCTTAGTGGGCGGGAAAGAGACCCAGTACTTC,CASSLVGGKETQYF
TRBJ1-1,-,TRBV6-6,few,TGTGCCAGCAGTTATTTGGGACACCAGAACACTGAAGCTTTCTTT,CASSYLGHQNTEAFF
TRBJ2-7,TRBD2,TRBV4-2,few,TGTGCCAGCAGCCAGTTAGCGGGACTGATCTACGAGCAGTACTTC,CASSQLAGLIYEQYF
TRBJ2-5,-,TRBV6-4,few,TGTGCCAGCAGTGTTCGGGGGAGGCCCCGCAATGAGACCCAGTACTTC,CASSVRGRPRNETQYF
TRBJ2-6,-,TRBV6-6,few,TGTGCCAGCAGCCCTAACGTCCTGACTTTC,CASSPNVLTF
TRBJ2-7,-,TRBV30,-,TGTGCCTGGAGTGTACAGGCAGGCTCCTACGAGCAGTACTTC,CAWSVQAGSYEQYF
TRBJ2-1,TRBD1,TRBV10-2,-,TGCGCCAGCAGTGTGCGGACAGGCCATGAGCAGTTCTTC,CASSVRTGHEQFF
TRBJ2-2,-,TRBV7-9,-,TGTGCCAGCCGACGGGAAGACCGCTGGGAGCTGTTTTTT,CASRREDRWELFF
TRBJ2-7,-,TRBV15,few,TGTGCCACCAGCATTAACAGGGGGGGCTCCTACGAGCAGTACTTC,CATSINRGGSYEQYF
TRBJ2-1,TRBD2,TRBV6-5,-,TGTGCCAGCAGCCCACCCGGGACTAGCTACAATGAGCAGTTCTTC,CASSPPGTSYNEQFF
TRBJ2-1,TRBD1,TRBV6-1,few,TGTGCCAGCAGCCCAGGGGGCGTAAGGGACAATGAGCAGTTCTTC,CASSPGGVRDNEQFF
TRBJ1-1,TRBD1,TRBV6-4,-,TGTGCCAGAGACAGGGGGTCCATCCCAAACACTGAAGCTTTCTTT,CARDRGSIPNTEAFF
TRBJ2-1,TRBD1,TRBV5-1,-,TGCGCCAGCTCCCTCGGGACAGCGAGCAATGAGCAGTTCTTC,CASSLGTASNEQFF
TRBJ1-1,-,TRBV6-6,few,TGTGCCAGCAATCGACAGTTGAACACTGAAGCTTTCTTT,CASNRQLNTEAFF
TRBJ2-1,TRBD2,TRBV7-2,-,TGTGCCAGCAGCTCCCGGGCGGGAGCTCCTGGGGCCTACAATGAGCAGTTCTTC,CASSSRAGAPGAYNEQFF
TRBJ1-2,TRBD1,TRBV5-4,-,TGTGCCAGCAGCTCCGGGACAGCCCTCTATGGCTACACCTTC,CASSSGTALYGYTF
TRBJ2-1,TRBD1,TRBV29-1,few,TGCAGCGTCGCCAGGACAGGGGGCTCCTACAATGAGCAGTTCTTC,CSVARTGGSYNEQFF
TRBJ2-4,-,TRBV11-2,few,TGTGCCAGCAGCTCTGACAGAAACATTCAGTACTTC,CASSSDRNIQYF
TRBJ2-4,-,TRBV29-1,few,TGCAGCGTTGACACGAGGTGGAACATTCAGTACTTC,CSVDTRWNIQYF
TRBJ2-1,-,TRBV21-1,-,TGTGCCAGCAGCTCCCGATCCCCCGGGACTAGCAAGGATCATGAGCAGTTCTTC,CASSSRSPGTSKDHEQFF
TRBJ1-4,-,TRBV27,few,TGTGCCAGCAGTGCACAGGGTGGGTCTGAAAAACTGTTTTTT,CASSAQGGSEKLFF
TRBJ1-4,TRBD1,TRBV6-5,few,TGTGCCAGCAGGAGCCAGGGGGCTCCCAATGAAAAACTGTTTTTT,CASRSQGAPNEKLFF
TRBJ1-2,-,TRBV5-1,-,TGCGCCAGCAGCTTACCGGTTAAGGGGTCATTCCGTGGCTACACCTTC,CASSLPVKGSFRGYTF
TRBJ2-3,-,TRBV6-4,few,TGTGCCAGCAGTGGCCTAGGCAGCACAGATACGCAGTATTTT,CASSGLGSTDTQYF
TRBJ1-5,-,TRBV7-2,few,TGTGCCAGCAGTAGGGGCCGAAATCAGCCCCAGCATTTT,CASSRGRNQPQHF
TRBJ1-4,TRBD1,TRBV19,-,TGTGCCAGTAGTATTCGGACAGGGGCAACTAATGAAAAACTGTTTTTT,CASSIRTGATNEKLFF
TRBJ2-1,TRBD2,TRBV9,-,TGTGCCAGCAGCGTAGACGGCGGGAGCTCCTACAATGAGCAGTTCTTC,CASSVDGGSSYNEQFF
TRBJ1-4,-,TRBV6-5,-,TGTGCCAGCATGCAGGGACTTAATGAAAAACTGTTTTTT,CASMQGLNEKLFF
TRBJ2-3,-,TRBV5-1,-,TGCGCCAGCAGCGAGGGAAAGGTCACAGATACGCAGTATTTT,CASSEGKVTDTQYF
TRBJ1-1,TRBD1,TRBV4-1,few,TGCGCCAGCAGCCTAGGGGGACAGGGGTCGACTGAAGCTTTCTTT,CASSLGGQGSTEAFF
TRBJ2-7,TRBD2,TRBV19,few,TGTGCCAGTAGTTCCTTAGCGGGAGGCTCCTACGAGCAGTACTTC,CASSSLAGGSYEQYF
TRBJ1-3,-,TRBV14,-,TGTGCCAGCAGCCTGCCCAGGAGGGATTTT,CASSLPRRDF
TRBJ2-7,TRBD2,TRBV2,few,TGTGCCAGCAGCGCCGGACTAGCGCTCTACGAGCAGTACTTC,CASSAGLALYEQYF